This T cell receptor beta chain was captured by sequencing in a study of vaccination and CD4 T cells after COVID-19. Whole-study findings and limits: Among reactive clones from convalescent patients, a median around 90% appeared only post-vaccination.

Treatment indicated: roughly 11-day PBMC culture with coronavirus spike peptide pools or control peptides (ViraFEST assay). PBMC cultures, at 1.5 million to 2.5 million cells per well, received about 9.4 IU/ml IL-2 and 10 ug/ml peptide pools. CDR3 length: 15 amino acids. Germline V gives CDR1 LGHDT, CDR2 YNNKEL (reference sequence). Trimming pared 5 bases from V and 5 bases from J, leaving 18 bases between. Sequencing of cultured CD4+ T cell DNA used the Oncomine TCR Beta short-read assay. TCRdb re-called the PCR reads with MiXCR, one entry per CDR3 protein. The sample has thousands of distinct CDR3 sequences; roughly 17% are singletons. A note on this clonotype: What it binds is not known.

This receptor was taken from a human donor who had recovered from COVID-19. The chain carries TRBV3-1 and TRBJ2-5; a weak D match, TRBD2 (7 bases). Sequencing was done on a sample of CD4+ T cells from blood, cultured in vitro. The CDR3 is CASSSPYGGPETQYF. CDR3 nucleotide sequence: TGTGCCAGCAGCTCTCCTTACGGGGGGCCGGAGACCCAGTACTTC.